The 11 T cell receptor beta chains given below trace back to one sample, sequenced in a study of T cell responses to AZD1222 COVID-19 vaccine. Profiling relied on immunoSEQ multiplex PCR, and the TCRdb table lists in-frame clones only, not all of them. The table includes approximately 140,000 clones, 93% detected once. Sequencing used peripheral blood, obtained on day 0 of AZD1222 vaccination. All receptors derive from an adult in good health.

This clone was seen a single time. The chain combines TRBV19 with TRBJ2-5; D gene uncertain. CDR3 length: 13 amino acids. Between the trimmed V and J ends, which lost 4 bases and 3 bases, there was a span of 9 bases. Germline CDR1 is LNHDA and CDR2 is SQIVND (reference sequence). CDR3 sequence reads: CASSKQEKETQYF. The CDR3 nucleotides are TGTGCCAGTAGTAAGCAGGAGAAAGAGACCCAGTACTTC.

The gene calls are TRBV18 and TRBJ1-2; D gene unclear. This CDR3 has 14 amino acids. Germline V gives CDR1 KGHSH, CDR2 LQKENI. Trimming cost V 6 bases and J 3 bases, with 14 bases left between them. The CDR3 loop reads CASSPYDTDYGYTF. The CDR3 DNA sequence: TGTGCCAGCTCCCCTTACGACACCGACTATGGCTACACCTTC.

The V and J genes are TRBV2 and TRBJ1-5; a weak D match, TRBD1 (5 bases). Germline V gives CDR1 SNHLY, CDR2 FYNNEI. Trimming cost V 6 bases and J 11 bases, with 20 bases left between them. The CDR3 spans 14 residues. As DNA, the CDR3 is TGTGCCAGCAGGATGACACAACAATACAGGACCCAGCATTTT. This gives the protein CASRMTQQYRTQHF.

This CDR3 reads CASSSTGTRNNEQFF. The CDR3 DNA follows: TGCGCCAGCAGCTCAACCGGGACTAGGAACAATGAGCAGTTCTTC. The J gene is TRBJ2-1, the V gene TRBV5-1, with TRBD2 matching 8 bases. The germline V gene has CDR1 SGHRS and CDR2 YFSETQ. The CDR3 runs to 15 residues. With V trimmed by 3 bases and J by 5 bases, 7 bases remained unmatched.

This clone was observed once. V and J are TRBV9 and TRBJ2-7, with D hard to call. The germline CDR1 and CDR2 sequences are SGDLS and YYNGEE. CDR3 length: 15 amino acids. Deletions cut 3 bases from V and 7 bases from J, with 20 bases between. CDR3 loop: CASSGEPDVHGEQYF. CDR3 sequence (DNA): TGTGCCAGCAGCGGGGAACCGGACGTTCACGGGGAGCAGTACTTC.

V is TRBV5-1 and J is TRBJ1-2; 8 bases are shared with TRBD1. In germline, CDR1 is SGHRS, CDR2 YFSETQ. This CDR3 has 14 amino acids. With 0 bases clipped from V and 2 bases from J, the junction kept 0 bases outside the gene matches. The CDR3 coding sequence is TGCGCCAGCAGCTTGGGACAGGGGAACTATGGCTACACCTTC. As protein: CASSLGQGNYGYTF.

For the CDR3, the DNA is TGTGCCAGCAGCTTAAACCCAACAACAGGGATCTATGGCTACACCTTC. This gives the protein CASSLNPTTGIYGYTF. This chain uses TRBV7-3 with TRBJ1-2, with D possibly TRBD1 on 6 matching bases. CDR1 and CDR2 (germline): SGHTA, FQGTGA. Trimming pared 1 base from V and 4 bases from J, leaving 16 bases between. The CDR3 covers 16 residues.

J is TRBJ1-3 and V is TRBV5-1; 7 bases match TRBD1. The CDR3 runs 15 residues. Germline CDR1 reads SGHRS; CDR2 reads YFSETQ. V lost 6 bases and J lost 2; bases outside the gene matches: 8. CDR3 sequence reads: CASTLTGDAGNTIYF. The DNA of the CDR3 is TGCGCCAGCACCCTCACAGGGGACGCTGGAAACACCATATATTTT.

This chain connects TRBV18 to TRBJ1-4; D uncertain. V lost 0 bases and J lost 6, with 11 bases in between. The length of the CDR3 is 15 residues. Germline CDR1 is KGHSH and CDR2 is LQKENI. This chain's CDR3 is CASSPPSARDEKLFF. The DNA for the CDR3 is TGTGCCAGCTCACCACCGTCGGCGAGGGATGAAAAACTGTTTTTT.

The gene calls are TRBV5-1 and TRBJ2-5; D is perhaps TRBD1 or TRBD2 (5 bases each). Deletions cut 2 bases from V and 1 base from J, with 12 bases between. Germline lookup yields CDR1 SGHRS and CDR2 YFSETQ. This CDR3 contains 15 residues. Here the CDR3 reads CASSLTGTFQETQYF. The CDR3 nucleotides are TGCGCCAGCAGCTTAACCGGGACGTTCCAAGAGACCCAGTACTTC.

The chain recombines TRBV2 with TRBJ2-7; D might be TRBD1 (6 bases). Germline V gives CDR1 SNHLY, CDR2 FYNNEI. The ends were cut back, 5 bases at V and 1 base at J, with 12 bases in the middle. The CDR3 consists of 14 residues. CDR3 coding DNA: TGTGCCAGCAGTCAGAGACAGGATTCCTACGAGCAGTACTTC. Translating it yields CASSQRQDSYEQYF.